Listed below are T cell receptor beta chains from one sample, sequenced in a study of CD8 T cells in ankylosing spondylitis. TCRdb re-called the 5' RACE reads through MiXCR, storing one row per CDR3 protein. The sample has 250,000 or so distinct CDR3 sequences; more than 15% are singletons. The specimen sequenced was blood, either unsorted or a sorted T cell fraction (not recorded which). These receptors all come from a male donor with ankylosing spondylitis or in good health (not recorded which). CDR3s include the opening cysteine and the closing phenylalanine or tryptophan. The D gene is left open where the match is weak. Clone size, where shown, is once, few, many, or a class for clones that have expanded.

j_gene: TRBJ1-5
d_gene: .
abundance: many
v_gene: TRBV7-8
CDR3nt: TGTGCCAGCACTGACACTTCCAATCAGCCCCAGCATTTT
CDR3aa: CASTDTSNQPQHF

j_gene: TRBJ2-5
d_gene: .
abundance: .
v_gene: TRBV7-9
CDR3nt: TGTGCCAGCAGCCCGATGACAGGTCGGAGTCCCCAGGAGACCCAGTACTTC
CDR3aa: CASSPMTGRSPQETQYF

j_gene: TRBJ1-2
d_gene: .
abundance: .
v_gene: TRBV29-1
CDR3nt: TGCAGCGTTGAAGGCAGGAACTATGGCTACACCTTC
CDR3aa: CSVEGRNYGYTF

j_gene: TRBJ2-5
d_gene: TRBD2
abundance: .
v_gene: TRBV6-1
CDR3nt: TGTGCCAGCAGTCCTAACAGCGGGAGGGCCGGGGAGACCCAGTACTTC
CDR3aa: CASSPNSGRAGETQYF

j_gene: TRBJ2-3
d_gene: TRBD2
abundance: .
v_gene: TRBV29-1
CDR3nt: TGCAGCGTCCTCGGGGGACTAGCGGGATCTAGCACAGATACGCAGTATTTT
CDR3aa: CSVLGGLAGSSTDTQYF

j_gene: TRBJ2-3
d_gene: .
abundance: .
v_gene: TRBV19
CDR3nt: TGTGCCAGTAGTATCCGAAGACAGGTTCTTAGCACAGATACGCAGTATTTT
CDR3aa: CASSIRRQVLSTDTQYF

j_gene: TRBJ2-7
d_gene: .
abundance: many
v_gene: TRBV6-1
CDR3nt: TGTGCCAGCCCAGCACTGAGGACACCGAGCTCCTACGAGCAGTACTTC
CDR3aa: CASPALRTPSSYEQYF

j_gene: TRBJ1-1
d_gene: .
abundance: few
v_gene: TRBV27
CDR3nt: TGTGCCAGCAGCCTCACAGCCACCTTGAACACTGAAGCTTTCTTT
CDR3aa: CASSLTATLNTEAFF

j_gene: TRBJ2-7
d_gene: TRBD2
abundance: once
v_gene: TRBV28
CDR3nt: TGTGCCAGCAGGGCTAGCGGGCCGTCCTACGAGCAGTACTTC
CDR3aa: CASRASGPSYEQYF

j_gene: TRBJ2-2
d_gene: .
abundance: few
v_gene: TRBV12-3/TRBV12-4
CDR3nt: TGTGCCAGCAGTCCTGTTAAGGGAACCGGGGAGCTGTTTTTT
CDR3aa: CASSPVKGTGELFF

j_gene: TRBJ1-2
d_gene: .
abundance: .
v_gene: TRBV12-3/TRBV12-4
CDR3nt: TGTGCCAGCAGTTCGGAAGGGATCTATGGCTACACCTTC
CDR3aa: CASSSEGIYGYTF

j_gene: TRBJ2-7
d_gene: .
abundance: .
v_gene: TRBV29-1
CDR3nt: TGCAGCGTTGAAGATCGGTCGGGCCCCCCGTGGGAGTACTTC
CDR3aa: CSVEDRSGPPWEYF

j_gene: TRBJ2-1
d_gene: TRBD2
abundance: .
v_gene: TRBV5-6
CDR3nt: TGTGCCAGCAGCTTGGCATCTAGGGTCCTAGCGGGAGCGGTGGAGTTCTTC
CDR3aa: CASSLASRVLAGAVEFF

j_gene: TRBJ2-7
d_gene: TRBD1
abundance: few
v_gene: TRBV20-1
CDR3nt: TGCAGTGCGCCTCGGGACAGCAGTTACGAGCAGTACTTC
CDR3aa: CSAPRDSSYEQYF

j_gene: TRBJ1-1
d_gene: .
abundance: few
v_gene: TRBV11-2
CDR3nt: TGTGCCAGCAGCTCCCAACAGGGAGGGGAGAACACTGAAGCTTTCTTT
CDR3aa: CASSSQQGGENTEAFF

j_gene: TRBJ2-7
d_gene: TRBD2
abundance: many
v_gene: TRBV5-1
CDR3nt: TGCGCCAGCAGCTTGGAGGCTAGCGGTTACGAGCAGTACTTC
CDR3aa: CASSLEASGYEQYF

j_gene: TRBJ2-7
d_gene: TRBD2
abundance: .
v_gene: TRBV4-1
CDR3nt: TGCGCCAGCAGCCAAGAGGGGACTAGCGGTACCTACGAGCAGTACTTC
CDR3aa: CASSQEGTSGTYEQYF

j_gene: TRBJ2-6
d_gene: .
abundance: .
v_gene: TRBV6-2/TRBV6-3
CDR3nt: TGTGCCAGCAGTCACCAGGGCTCTGGGGCCAACGTCCTGACTTTC
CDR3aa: CASSHQGSGANVLTF

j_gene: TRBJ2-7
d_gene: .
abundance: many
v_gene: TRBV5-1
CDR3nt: TGCGCCAGCAGCCCCAGTCCCATCACCTCCTACGAGCAGTACTTC
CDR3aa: CASSPSPITSYEQYF

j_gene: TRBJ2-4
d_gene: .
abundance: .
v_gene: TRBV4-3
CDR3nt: TGCGCCAGCAGCCAAGGGGGGAATGACATTCAGTACTTC
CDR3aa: CASSQGGNDIQYF

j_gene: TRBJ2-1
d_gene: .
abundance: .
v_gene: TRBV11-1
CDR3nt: TGTGCCAGCAGCTTAGAGTACAACAATGAGCAGTTCTTC
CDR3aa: CASSLEYNNEQFF

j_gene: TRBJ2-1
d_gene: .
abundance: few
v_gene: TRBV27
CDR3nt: TGTGCCAGCAGTTTGATTGGGCCACAGGGAAACAATGAGCAGTTCTTC
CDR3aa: CASSLIGPQGNNEQFF

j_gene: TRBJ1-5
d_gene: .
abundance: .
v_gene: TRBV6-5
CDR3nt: TGTGCCAGCAGTTTAACAGGGACTCAGCCCCAGCATTTT
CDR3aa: CASSLTGTQPQHF

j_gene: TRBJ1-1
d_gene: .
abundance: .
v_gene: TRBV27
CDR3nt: TGTGCCAGCAGTTCGCCCAGGGCTTACAGGGACACTGAAGCTTTCTTT
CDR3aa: CASSSPRAYRDTEAFF

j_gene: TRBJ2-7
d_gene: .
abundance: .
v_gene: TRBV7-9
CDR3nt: TGTGCCAGCAGCTCCTTAAGCTCCTACGAGCAGTACTTC
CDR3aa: CASSSLSSYEQYF

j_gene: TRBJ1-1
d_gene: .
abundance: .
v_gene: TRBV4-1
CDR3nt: TGCGCCAGCAGCCAAGCTGGTAGTCCTATGAACACTGAAGCTTTCTTT
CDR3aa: CASSQAGSPMNTEAFF

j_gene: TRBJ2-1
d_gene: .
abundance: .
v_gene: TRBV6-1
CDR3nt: TGTGCCAGCAGTAGCTCAGCGGGCTCCTACAATGAGCAGTTCTTC
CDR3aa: CASSSSAGSYNEQFF

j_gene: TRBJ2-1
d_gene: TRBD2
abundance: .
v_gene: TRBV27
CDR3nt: TGTGCCAGCAGTTTATTCAGTGGCGGGAGGGGCAGAAATGAGCAGTTCTTC
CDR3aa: CASSLFSGGRGRNEQFF

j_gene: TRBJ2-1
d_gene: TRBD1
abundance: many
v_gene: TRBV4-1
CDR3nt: TGCGCCAGCAGCCATCTTGGGACAGGGGCATACAATGAGCAGTTCTTC
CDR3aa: CASSHLGTGAYNEQFF

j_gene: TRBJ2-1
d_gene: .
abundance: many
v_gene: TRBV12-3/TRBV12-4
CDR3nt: TGTGCCAGCAGCCCAGGAAATGAGCAGTTCTTC
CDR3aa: CASSPGNEQFF

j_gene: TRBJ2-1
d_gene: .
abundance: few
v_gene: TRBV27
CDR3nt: TGTGCCAGCAGCTTGGGACACTGGGGTGAGCAGTTCTTC
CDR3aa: CASSLGHWGEQFF

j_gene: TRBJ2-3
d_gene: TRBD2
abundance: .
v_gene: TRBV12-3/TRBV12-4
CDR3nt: TGTGCCAGCAGTTGGGATAGGACTAGCGGGCGTTATAGCACAGATACGCAGTATTTT
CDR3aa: CASSWDRTSGRYSTDTQYF

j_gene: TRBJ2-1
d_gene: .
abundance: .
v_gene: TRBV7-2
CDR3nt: TGTGCCAGCAGCTTGCAGGGCCAACTTTACAATGAGCAGTTCTTC
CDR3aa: CASSLQGQLYNEQFF

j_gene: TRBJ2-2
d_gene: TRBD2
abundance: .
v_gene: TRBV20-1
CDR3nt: TGCAGTGCTAGAGACGGGACTAGCGGGAGGCAGGCGAACACCGGGGAGCTGTTTTTT
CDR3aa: CSARDGTSGRQANTGELFF

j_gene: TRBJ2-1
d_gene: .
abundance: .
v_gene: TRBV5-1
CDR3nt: TGCGCCAGCAGCTTAGACGGCAGCAATGAGCAGTTCTTC
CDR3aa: CASSLDGSNEQFF

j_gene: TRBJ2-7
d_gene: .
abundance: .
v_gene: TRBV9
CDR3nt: TGTGCCAGCAGTGCCCGAGGACGTAATGAGGGCGAGCAGTACTTC
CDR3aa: CASSARGRNEGEQYF

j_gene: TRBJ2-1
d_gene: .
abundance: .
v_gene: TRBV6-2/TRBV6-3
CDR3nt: TGTGCCAGCAGTTTCGACAGAGCCTACAATGAGCAGTTCTTC
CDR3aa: CASSFDRAYNEQFF

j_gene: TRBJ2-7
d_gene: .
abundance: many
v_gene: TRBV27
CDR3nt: TGTGCCAGCAGTCGGGACTTCTACGAGCAGTACTTC
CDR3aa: CASSRDFYEQYF

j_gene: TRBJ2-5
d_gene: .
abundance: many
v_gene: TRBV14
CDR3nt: TGTGCCAGCAGCCAAGCAACGGGGCTCAGGGAGACCCAGTACTTC
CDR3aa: CASSQATGLRETQYF

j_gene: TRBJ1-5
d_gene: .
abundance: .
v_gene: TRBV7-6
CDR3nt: TGTGCCAGCAGCCCCACCGTGGGGTTTCAGCCCCAGCATTTT
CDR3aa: CASSPTVGFQPQHF

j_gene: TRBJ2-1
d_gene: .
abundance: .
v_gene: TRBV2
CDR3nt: TGTGCCAGCAGCGCCCGGACTATATACAATGAGCAGTTCTTC
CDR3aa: CASSARTIYNEQFF

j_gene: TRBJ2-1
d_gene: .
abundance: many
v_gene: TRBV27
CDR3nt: TGTGCCAGCACATTAGTGGGGGGTTACAATGAGCAGTTCTTC
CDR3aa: CASTLVGGYNEQFF

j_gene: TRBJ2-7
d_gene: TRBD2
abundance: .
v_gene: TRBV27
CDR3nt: TGTGCCACTGGAGCGGGAGGGCCCTACGAGCAGTACTTC
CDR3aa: CATGAGGPYEQYF

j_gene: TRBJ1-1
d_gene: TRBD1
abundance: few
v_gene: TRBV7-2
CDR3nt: TGTGCCAGCAGCTGGACAGGGGAAGAAGCTTTCTTT
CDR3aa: CASSWTGEEAFF

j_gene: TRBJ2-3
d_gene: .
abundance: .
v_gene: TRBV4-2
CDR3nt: TGTGCCAGCAAGCCGGACGGGGGCGCAGATACGCAGTATTTT
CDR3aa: CASKPDGGADTQYF